This entry is about one T cell receptor beta chain. Its antigen remains unidentified. Produced via immunoSEQ multiplex PCR; TCRdb's table is partial and in-frame only. There are about 2 million clones in the sample; 85% to 95% occur only once, and roughly 1% lies in the top ten. The entry originates in a study of shared clonotypes between healthy human individuals. About the study: CD4 naive cells filled three plates per donor, CD4 memory three, CD8 naive two and CD8 memory one. Overall study results and limits: The study drew on few donors, limiting represented genetic and exposure-history diversity. Clonotypes not shared had lower generation probabilities than those common to all four donors. Naive CD4 clonotype sharing across four donors was around 5%.

CD8 cells regarded as naive lacked CD45RO, were positively chosen for CCR7, and omitted terminally differentiated effector memory CD45RA+ cells. V was pared by 7 bases and J by 6 bases, with 12 bases of the junction left unmatched. CDR3 length equals 14 residues. CDR1 is SQVTM, CDR2 ANQGSEA, per germline. The genes are TRBV29-1 and TRBJ2-7, with 10 bases fitting TRBD2. The material sequenced was naive CD8+ T cells sorted from blood. The receptor was isolated from a man aged 18 to 29 in good health. The CDR3 is CSALSLAGAGEQYF. The CDR3 DNA is TGCAGCGCCCTGTCGCTAGCGGGAGCTGGCGAGCAGTACTTC.